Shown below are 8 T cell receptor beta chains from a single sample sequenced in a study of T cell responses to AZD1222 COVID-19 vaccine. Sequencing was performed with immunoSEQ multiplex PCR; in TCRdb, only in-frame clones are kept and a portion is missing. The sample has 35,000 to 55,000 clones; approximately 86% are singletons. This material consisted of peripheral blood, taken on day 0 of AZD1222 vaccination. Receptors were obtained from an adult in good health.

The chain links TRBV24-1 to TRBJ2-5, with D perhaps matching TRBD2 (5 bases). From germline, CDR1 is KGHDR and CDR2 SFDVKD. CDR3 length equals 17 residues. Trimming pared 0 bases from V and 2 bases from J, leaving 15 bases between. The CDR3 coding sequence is TGTGCCACCAGTGATTTGCGAGGGCCGGCGAGACAAGAGACCCAGTACTTC. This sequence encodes CATSDLRGPARQETQYF.

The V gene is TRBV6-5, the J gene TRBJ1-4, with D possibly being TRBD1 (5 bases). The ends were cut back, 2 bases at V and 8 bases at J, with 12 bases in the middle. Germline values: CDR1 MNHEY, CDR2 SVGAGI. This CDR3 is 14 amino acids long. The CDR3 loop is CASSYRGVDEKLFF. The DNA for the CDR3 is TGTGCCAGCAGTTACCGGGGGGTCGACGAAAAACTGTTTTTT.

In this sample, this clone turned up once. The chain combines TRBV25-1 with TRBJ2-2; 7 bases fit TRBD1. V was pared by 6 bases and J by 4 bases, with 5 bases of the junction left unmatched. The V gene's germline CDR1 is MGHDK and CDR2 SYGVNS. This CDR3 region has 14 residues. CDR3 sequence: CASRTTGITGELFF. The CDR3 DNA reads TGTGCCAGCAGGACGACAGGGATCACCGGGGAGCTGTTTTTT.

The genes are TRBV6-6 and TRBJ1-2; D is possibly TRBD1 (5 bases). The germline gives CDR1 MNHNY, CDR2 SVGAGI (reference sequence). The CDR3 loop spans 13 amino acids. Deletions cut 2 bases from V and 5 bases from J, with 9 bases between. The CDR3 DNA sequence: TGTGCCAGCAGTTACCAGCAGGGTTATGGCTACACCTTC. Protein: CASSYQQGYGYTF.

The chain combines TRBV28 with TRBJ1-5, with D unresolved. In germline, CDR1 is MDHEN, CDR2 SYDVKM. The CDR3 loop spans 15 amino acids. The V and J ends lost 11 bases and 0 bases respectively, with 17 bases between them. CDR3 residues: CAAESAGYSNQPQHF. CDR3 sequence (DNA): TGTGCCGCAGAGTCAGCGGGTTATAGCAATCAGCCCCAGCATTTT.

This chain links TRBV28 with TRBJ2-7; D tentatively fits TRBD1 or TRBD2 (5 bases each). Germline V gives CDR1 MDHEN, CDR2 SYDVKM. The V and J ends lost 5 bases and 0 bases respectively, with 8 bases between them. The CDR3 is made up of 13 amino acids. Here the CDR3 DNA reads TGTGCCAGCAGTCAAGGGACCTCCTACGAGCAGTACTTC. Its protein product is CASSQGTSYEQYF.

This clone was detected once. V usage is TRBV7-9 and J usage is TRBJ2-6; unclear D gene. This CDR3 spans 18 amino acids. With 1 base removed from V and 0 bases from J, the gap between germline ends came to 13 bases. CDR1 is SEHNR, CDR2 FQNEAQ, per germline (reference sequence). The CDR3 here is CASSLGVNPSSGANVLTF. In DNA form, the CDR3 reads TGTGCCAGCAGCTTAGGGGTCAACCCGAGCTCTGGGGCCAACGTCCTGACTTTC.

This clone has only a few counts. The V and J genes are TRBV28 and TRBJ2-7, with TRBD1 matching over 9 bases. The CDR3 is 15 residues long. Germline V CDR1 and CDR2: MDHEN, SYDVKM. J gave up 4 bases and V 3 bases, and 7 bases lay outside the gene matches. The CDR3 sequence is CASSFLTGGGYEQYF. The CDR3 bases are TGTGCCAGCAGTTTCCTTACAGGGGGCGGGTACGAGCAGTACTTC.